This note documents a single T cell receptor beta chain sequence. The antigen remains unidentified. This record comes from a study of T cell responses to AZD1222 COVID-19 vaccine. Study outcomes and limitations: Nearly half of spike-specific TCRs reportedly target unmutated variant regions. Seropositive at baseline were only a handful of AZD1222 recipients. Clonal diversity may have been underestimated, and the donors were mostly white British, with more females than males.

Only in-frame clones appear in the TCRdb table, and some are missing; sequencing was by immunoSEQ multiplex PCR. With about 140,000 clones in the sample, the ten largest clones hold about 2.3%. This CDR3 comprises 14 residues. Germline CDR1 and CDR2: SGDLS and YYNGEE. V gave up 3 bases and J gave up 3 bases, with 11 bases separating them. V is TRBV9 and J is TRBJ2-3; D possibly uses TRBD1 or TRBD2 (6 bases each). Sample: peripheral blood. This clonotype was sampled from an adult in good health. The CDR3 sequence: CASSERGVTDTQYF. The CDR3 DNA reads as TGTGCCAGCAGCGAGAGGGGGGTGACAGATACGCAGTATTTT. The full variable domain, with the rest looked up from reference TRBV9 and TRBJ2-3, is DSGVTQTPKHLITATGQRVTLRCSPRSGDLSVYWYQQSLDQGLQFLIQYYNGEERAKGNILERFSAQQFPDLHSELNLSSLELGDSALYFCASSERGVTDTQYFGPGTRLTVL.